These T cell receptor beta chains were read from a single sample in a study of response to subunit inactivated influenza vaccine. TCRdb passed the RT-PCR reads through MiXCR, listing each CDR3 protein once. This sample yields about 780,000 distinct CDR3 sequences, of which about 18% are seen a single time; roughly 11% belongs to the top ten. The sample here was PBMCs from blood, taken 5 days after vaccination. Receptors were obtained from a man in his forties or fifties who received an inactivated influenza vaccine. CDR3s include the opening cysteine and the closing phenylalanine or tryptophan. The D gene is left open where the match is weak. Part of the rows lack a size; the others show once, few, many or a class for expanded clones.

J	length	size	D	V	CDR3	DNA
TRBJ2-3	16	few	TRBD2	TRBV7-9	CASSLVQGLATDTQYF	TGTGCCAGCAGCTTAGTTCAGGGACTAGCTACAGATACGCAGTATTTT
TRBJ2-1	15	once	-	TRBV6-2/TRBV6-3	CASSYSQRGYTEQFF	TGTGCCAGCAGTTACTCACAGCGAGGCTACACTGAGCAGTTCTTC
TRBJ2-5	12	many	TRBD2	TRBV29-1	CSVITSGETQYF	TGCAGCGTCATAACTAGCGGAGAGACCCAGTACTTC
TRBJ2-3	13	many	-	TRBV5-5	CASSLGVADTQYF	TGTGCCAGCAGCCTTGGTGTCGCAGATACGCAGTATTTT
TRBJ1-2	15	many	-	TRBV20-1	CSARDAGAGIYGYTF	TGCAGTGCTAGAGATGCAGGGGCGGGGATTTATGGCTACACCTTC
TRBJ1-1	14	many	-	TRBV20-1	CSATNPGRNTEAFF	TGCAGTGCAACTAACCCGGGGAGGAACACTGAAGCTTTCTTT
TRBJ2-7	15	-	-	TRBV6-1	CASSAGPGTNYEQYF	TGTGCCAGCAGTGCCGGGCCGGGAACTAACTACGAGCAGTACTTC
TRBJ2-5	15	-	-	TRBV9	CASSVFPSEAETQYF	TGTGCCAGCAGCGTATTCCCGAGCGAAGCAGAGACCCAGTACTTC
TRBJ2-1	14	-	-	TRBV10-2	CASSDGGAYNEQFF	TGCGCCAGCAGTGATGGGGGAGCCTACAATGAGCAGTTCTTC
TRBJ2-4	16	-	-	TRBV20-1	CSASGTSGIAKNIQYF	TGCAGTGCTAGCGGGACGTCAGGGATAGCCAAAAACATTCAGTACTTC
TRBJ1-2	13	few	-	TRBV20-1	CSAPRDGIYGYTF	TGCAGTGCCCCACGGGACGGAATCTATGGCTACACCTTC
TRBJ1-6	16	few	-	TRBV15	CATSEAYGDFSSPLHF	TGTGCCACCAGCGAAGCTTATGGGGACTTCAGTTCACCCCTCCACTTT
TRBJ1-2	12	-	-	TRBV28	CASDGGPYGYTF	TGTGCCAGCGATGGGGGGCCCTATGGCTACACCTTC
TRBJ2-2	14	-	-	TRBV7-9	CASSFSWNTGELFF	TGTGCCAGCAGCTTTTCGTGGAACACCGGGGAGCTGTTTTTT
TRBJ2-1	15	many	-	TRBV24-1	CATSDLPGRINEQFF	TGTGCCACCAGTGACCTCCCAGGGAGGATCAATGAGCAGTTCTTC
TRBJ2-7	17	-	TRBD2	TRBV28	CASSPRTSGRSSYEQYF	TGTGCCAGCAGTCCCAGGACTAGCGGGAGAAGCTCCTACGAGCAGTACTTC
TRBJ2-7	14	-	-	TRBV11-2	CASSSPGTHYEQYF	TGTGCCAGCAGCTCCCCCGGGACTCACTACGAGCAGTACTTC
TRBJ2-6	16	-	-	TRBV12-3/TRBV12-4	CASSLQGESGANVLTF	TGTGCCAGCAGTTTGCAAGGGGAATCTGGGGCCAACGTCCTGACTTTC
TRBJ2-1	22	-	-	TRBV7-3	CASSSNMVALTGRNPTYNEQFF	TGTGCCAGCAGCTCTAACATGGTAGCGCTGACAGGCCGAAACCCTACCTACAATGAGCAGTTCTTC
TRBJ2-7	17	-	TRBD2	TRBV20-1	CSARGLLSGRAYHEQYF	TGCAGTGCTAGAGGGCTCCTTAGCGGGAGGGCCTACCACGAGCAGTACTTC
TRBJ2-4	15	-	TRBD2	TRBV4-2	CASSQDRRGANIQYF	TGTGCCAGCAGCCAAGATAGGCGGGGGGCAAACATTCAGTACTTC
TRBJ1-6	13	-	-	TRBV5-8	CASRSTENSPLHF	TGTGCCAGCAGGTCGACAGAGAATTCACCCCTCCACTTT
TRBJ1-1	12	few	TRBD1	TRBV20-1	CSARPGTGEAFF	TGCAGTGCTAGGCCGGGGACAGGGGAAGCTTTCTTT
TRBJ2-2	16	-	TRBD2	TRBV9	CASSAGGRENTGELFF	TGTGCCAGCAGCGCGGGGGGGCGGGAGAACACCGGGGAGCTGTTTTTT
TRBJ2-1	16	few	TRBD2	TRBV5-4	CASSSPGTSEYNEQFF	TGTGCCAGCAGCTCCCCCGGGACTAGCGAATACAATGAGCAGTTCTTC
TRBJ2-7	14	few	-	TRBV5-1	CASRLGRSSYEQYF	TGCGCCAGCAGACTTGGACGGAGCTCCTACGAGCAGTACTTC
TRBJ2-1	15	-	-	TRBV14	CASSLRSGWDNEQFF	TGTGCCAGCAGCCTCCGGTCGGGCTGGGACAATGAGCAGTTCTTC
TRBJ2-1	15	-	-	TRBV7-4	CASCKRVGQRNEQFF	TGTGCCTCCTGCAAGCGGGTGGGCCAGAGGAATGAGCAGTTCTTC
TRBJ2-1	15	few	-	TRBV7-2	CASLAQGRVGNEQFF	TGTGCCAGCCTCGCTCAAGGAAGGGTAGGCAATGAGCAGTTCTTC
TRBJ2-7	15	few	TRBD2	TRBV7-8	CASSSLAGGPHEQYF	TGTGCCAGCAGCTCGCTAGCGGGAGGGCCCCACGAGCAGTACTTC
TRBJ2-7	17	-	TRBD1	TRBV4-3	CASSTYLGQGIPYEQYF	TGCGCCAGCAGCACTTACCTGGGACAGGGAATCCCCTACGAGCAGTACTTC
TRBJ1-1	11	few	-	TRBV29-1	CSVAVSTEAFF	TGCAGCGTTGCAGTTAGCACTGAAGCTTTCTTT
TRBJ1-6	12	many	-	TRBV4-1	CASSQGTTPLHF	TGCGCCAGCAGCCAAGGGACAACACCCCTCCACTTT
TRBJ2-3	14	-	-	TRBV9	CASSVGDGTDTQYF	TGTGCCAGCAGCGTAGGAGACGGCACAGATACGCAGTATTTT
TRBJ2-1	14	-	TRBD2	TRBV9	CASSESSGRGGQFF	TGTGCCAGCAGCGAATCTAGCGGGAGAGGGGGGCAGTTCTTC
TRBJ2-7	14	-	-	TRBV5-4	CASSKDGGSYEQYF	TGTGCCAGCAGCAAAGACGGGGGCTCCTACGAGCAGTACTTC
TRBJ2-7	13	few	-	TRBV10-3	CAISEFSENEQYF	TGTGCCATCAGTGAGTTTTCGGAAAACGAGCAGTACTTC
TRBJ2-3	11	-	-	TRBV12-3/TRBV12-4	CASSSTNTQYF	TGTGCCTCATCCAGCACGAATACGCAGTATTTT
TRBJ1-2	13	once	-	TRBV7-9	CASSLWTSNGYTF	TGTGCCAGCAGCTTATGGACGTCCAATGGCTACACCTTC
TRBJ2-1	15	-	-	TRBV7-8	CASSLFQGTYNEQFF	TGTGCCAGCAGCTTATTCCAGGGCACCTACAATGAGCAGTTCTTC